Shown below are 7 T cell receptor beta chains from a single sample sequenced in a study of cytomegalovirus exposure and HLA in healthy donors. Primers included in the PCR were 60 Vbeta and 13 Jbeta primers. The assay was immunoSEQ multiplex PCR, and TCRdb's table has in-frame clones only and misses some. Of 95,000 to 100,000 clones detected, under 85% appear once; the ten largest clones hold 1.5% to 2%. Sequences were obtained from PBMCs. These receptors were collected from a woman aged 40-49 years in good health and CMV-seronegative.

In this sample, this clone turned up a few times. This chain connects TRBV2 to TRBJ2-7; no definite D call. There are 13 residues in the CDR3. The V end lost 5 bases, the J end lost 0 bases, and 8 bases lay between the germline ends. Germline CDR1 is SNHLY and CDR2 is FYNNEI. CDR3 DNA: TGTGCCAGCAGTTTGGCTCTCTCCTACGAGCAGTACTTC. Translation: CASSLALSYEQYF.

The chain uses TRBV30 and TRBJ2-2, with 7 bases fitting TRBD2. This CDR3 is 16 amino acids long. Germline V gene lookup returns CDR1 GTSNPN and CDR2 SVGIG (reference sequence). With V trimmed by 0 bases and J by 4 bases, 8 bases remained unmatched. The CDR3 nucleotides are TGTGCCTGGAGTGTACGGGCGGGGGAGACCACCGGGGAGCTGTTTTTT. Its protein is CAWSVRAGETTGELFF.

In this sample, this clone turned up once. The chain couples TRBV2 to TRBJ1-2; 9 positions match TRBD1. This CDR3 comprises 12 residues. The germline V gene has CDR1 SNHLY and CDR2 FYNNEI. Trimming cost V 8 bases and J 8 bases; bases outside gene matches: 6. The CDR3, as DNA: TGTGCCAGCGAACAGGGGGCAAGGGGCTACACCTTC. Protein: CASEQGARGYTF.

The V gene is TRBV30, the J gene TRBJ2-5; 8 positions agree with TRBD1. CDR3 length: 13 amino acids. Germline trimming cut 4 bases from V and 5 bases from J; bases unmatched to any gene: 6. Germline V gene sequence: CDR1 GTSNPN, CDR2 SVGIG (reference sequence). Written as DNA, the CDR3 is TGTGCCTGGAATCCAGGGGGCTTCGAGACCCAGTACTTC. The encoded protein is CAWNPGGFETQYF.

This clone was picked up a small number of times. This sequence joins TRBV4-3 and TRBJ1-2; D might be TRBD1 (6 bases). Per germline, CDR1 LGHNA and CDR2 YSLEER. The CDR3 runs to 15 residues. Trimming left V 0 bases short and J 2 bases short, with 10 bases between. CDR3 amino acids: CASSQDAQGNYGYTF. DNA of the CDR3: TGCGCCAGCAGCCAAGACGCGCAGGGGAACTATGGCTACACCTTC.

This clone was counted a few times. The V gene is TRBV7-8, the J gene TRBJ1-5; D is uncertain. Germline V CDR1 and CDR2: SGHVS, FQNEAQ. The CDR3 has 14 amino acids. V lost 4 bases to trimming and J lost 6 bases, with 13 bases between them. The CDR3 DNA reads as TGTGCCAGCAGCTCTCAAACTGGGCCTCAGCCCCAGCATTTT. The encoded protein is CASSSQTGPQPQHF.

The J gene is TRBJ1-2, the V gene TRBV2; a possible D gene is TRBD1 (5 bases). V gave up 3 bases and J gave up 4 bases, with 9 bases separating them. The CDR3 loop spans 13 amino acids. Germline CDR1 is SNHLY and CDR2 is FYNNEI. CDR3 nucleotides: TGTGCCAGCAGTGACCCCAGGGCCTATGGCTACACCTTC. Translating it yields CASSDPRAYGYTF.